The clone carrying this T cell receptor (beta chain) is labeled medium-sized. Its matching antigen is unknown. Naive CD4+ T cells were purified with Tregs depleted by CD25. General observations from the study: Tumor Tregs overlapped most with tumor, then blood, naive CD4+ cells.

TRBV12-4/TRBJ1-2 clonotypes were amplified with adaptor-ligated barcode primers. One entry per CDR3 protein, called by TCRdb with MiXCR from the multiplex PCR reads. The sample shows around 2,500 distinct CDR3 sequences, about 4.6% of them seen only once. Trimming removed 6 bases at V and 4 bases at J, with 9 bases between. This CDR3 contains 12 residues. This sequence was found in a female donor with breast cancer. Sequencing was carried out using naive CD4+ T cells sorted from blood. This sample's subset: naive CD4+ T cells, CD4+CD45RA+CD25-. The chain carries TRBV12-3 or TRBV12-4 and TRBJ1-2; the D is unclear. CDR3 in DNA: TGTGCCAGCAGCTCGGTTGGCTATGGCTACACCTTC. Encoded protein: CASSSVGYGYTF.